These T cell receptor beta chains were read from a single sample in a study of identical twins. TCRdb independently ran MiXCR on the 5' RACE reads; one entry per CDR3 protein. Of 690,000 or so distinct CDR3 sequences in the sample, 6.1% are singletons; the top ten hold roughly 1.8%. Sequenced input: naive T cells sorted from blood. These receptors all come from a man aged 18-30 years in good health. CDR3s include the opening cysteine and the closing phenylalanine or tryptophan. The D gene is left open where the match is weak. Part of the rows lack a size; the others show once, few, many or a class for expanded clones.

J: TRBJ2-4
size: many
V: TRBV5-1
D: NA
DNA: TGCGCCAGCAGCCCGAGACAGGCAAAGGACATTCAGTACTTC
CDR3: CASSPRQAKDIQYF

J: TRBJ1-1
size: NA
V: TRBV15
D: NA
DNA: TGTGCCACCAGCAGAGGGACACTGAACACTGAAGCTTTCTTT
CDR3: CATSRGTLNTEAFF

J: TRBJ2-3
size: many
V: TRBV29-1
D: NA
DNA: TGCAGCGTTGAAGACGTGGTAGTCTTTGCGGATACGCAGTATTTT
CDR3: CSVEDVVVFADTQYF

J: TRBJ1-1
size: few
V: TRBV5-1
D: NA
DNA: TGCGCCAGCAGCTCCCGGGACACGGATATATACACTGAAGCTTTCTTT
CDR3: CASSSRDTDIYTEAFF

J: TRBJ1-5
size: few
V: TRBV27
D: NA
DNA: TGTGCCAGCAGTTACGGGTGGAGCAATCAGCCCCAGCATTTT
CDR3: CASSYGWSNQPQHF

J: TRBJ2-3
size: few
V: TRBV11-1
D: TRBD1
DNA: TGTGCCAGCAGCCACCGCCACTCGGACAGGGGGCGGGCGGATACGCAGTATTTT
CDR3: CASSHRHSDRGRADTQYF

J: TRBJ2-3
size: many
V: TRBV29-1
D: NA
DNA: TGCAGCGTTTGGGGAGGAGATACGCAGTATTTT
CDR3: CSVWGGDTQYF

J: TRBJ1-4
size: NA
V: TRBV28
D: NA
DNA: TGTGCCAGCAAACAGGGAACTAATGAAAAACTGTTTTTT
CDR3: CASKQGTNEKLFF

J: TRBJ2-2
size: NA
V: TRBV25-1
D: NA
DNA: TGTGCCAGCAGTTTCAGGGAAGGCGGGGAGCTGTTTTTT
CDR3: CASSFREGGELFF

J: TRBJ2-7
size: many
V: TRBV20-1
D: NA
DNA: TGCAGTGCTTCTCCCAGTTCGGGGGGACAGCCTTACGAGCAGTACTTC
CDR3: CSASPSSGGQPYEQYF

J: TRBJ1-3
size: many
V: TRBV12-3/TRBV12-4
D: NA
DNA: TGTGCCAGCAGTTTATCAGGGACTGGAAACACCATATATTTT
CDR3: CASSLSGTGNTIYF

J: TRBJ2-1
size: many
V: TRBV30
D: NA
DNA: TGTGCCTGGCTCCCCACTCTTACGGGGTATAGTAACAATGAGCAGTTCTTC
CDR3: CAWLPTLTGYSNNEQFF

J: TRBJ2-2
size: NA
V: TRBV5-5
D: NA
DNA: TGTGCCAGCAGCTTGGACAGGGCATCCGGGGAGCTGTTTTTT
CDR3: CASSLDRASGELFF

J: TRBJ2-1
size: NA
V: TRBV5-6
D: NA
DNA: TGTGCCAGCACCCGGGGACGGAGCCAGGACCAGTTCTTC
CDR3: CASTRGRSQDQFF

J: TRBJ2-5
size: few
V: TRBV2
D: TRBD2
DNA: TGTGCCAGCAGTGAGTGGCTAGCGGGGAACCAAGAGACCCAGTACTTC
CDR3: CASSEWLAGNQETQYF

J: TRBJ2-5
size: NA
V: TRBV7-9
D: NA
DNA: TGTGCCAGCAGCTTACACGAATACCAAGAGACCCAGTACTTC
CDR3: CASSLHEYQETQYF

J: TRBJ2-5
size: NA
V: TRBV5-1
D: NA
DNA: TGCGCCAGCAGCTTGGCTAGCCCGGGCCTTCAAGAGACCCAGTACTTC
CDR3: CASSLASPGLQETQYF